A single T cell receptor beta chain is shown here with its context. These data are taken from a study of T cell responses to AZD1222 COVID-19 vaccine. V was trimmed by 3 bases and J by 4 bases, leaving 7 bases between them. The germline V gene has CDR1 LGHDT and CDR2 YNNKEL (reference sequence). This CDR3 comprises 12 residues. Produced via immunoSEQ multiplex PCR; TCRdb's table is partial and in-frame only. The table lists 120,000 to 150,000 clones, 90% to 95% of them singletons. This rearrangement joins TRBV3-1 (or the pseudogene TRBV3-2) to TRBJ2-7; D gene unclear. The sequencing used peripheral blood, collected on day 0 of AZD1222 vaccination. The TCR sequence derives from an adult in good health. CDR3 nucleotide sequence: TGTGCCAGCAGCCACCATACATACGAGCAGTACTTC. Translating it yields CASSHHTYEQYF.